The 20 T cell receptor beta chains reported below all come from one sample, sequenced in a study of CD8 T cells in ankylosing spondylitis. Study observations and caveats: In ankylosing spondylitis blood, a motif of eight highly homologous TCR beta variants appeared characteristic.

These receptors' targets are unknown. MiXCR, run by TCRdb on the 5' RACE reads, gives a single entry per CDR3 protein. The repertoire has 350,000 to 450,000 distinct CDR3 sequences, 25% to 30% of them found once; the top ten carry 0.75% to 0.9%. Sequencing was done on a sample of blood, either unsorted or a sorted T cell fraction (not recorded which). The origin of the receptors is a male donor with ankylosing spondylitis.

This chain uses TRBV2 with TRBJ2-3; D unclear. The CDR3 loop spans 13 amino acids. Germline V gives CDR1 SNHLY, CDR2 FYNNEI. V was pared by 0 bases and J by 5 bases, with 6 bases between. This CDR3 reads CASSEAPRDTQYF. CDR3 nucleotides: TGTGCCAGCAGTGAAGCGCCCCGAGATACGCAGTATTTT.

This clonotype was detected only a few times. This sequence joins TRBV20-1 and TRBJ1-1; the D is unclear. Germline lookup yields CDR1 DFQATT and CDR2 SNEGSKA (reference sequence). The germline V and J ends were trimmed by 4 bases and 2 bases, with 11 bases remaining between them. The CDR3 totals 13 residues. CDR3 sequence: CSATTHANTEAFF. CDR3 in DNA: TGCAGTGCTACGACCCACGCCAACACTGAAGCTTTCTTT.

CDR3 nucleotide sequence: TGTGCCATCAGTGAGTACGACAGCCGAAATCAGCCCCAGCATTTT. Translating gives CAISEYDSRNQPQHF. The chain is built from TRBV10-3 and TRBJ1-5, with a possible D match to TRBD1 (5 bases). The germline V and J ends were trimmed by 1 base and 4 bases, with 11 bases remaining between them. The CDR3 totals 15 residues. Germline CDR1 reads ENHRY; CDR2 reads SYGVKD.

The V gene is TRBV5-1, the J gene TRBJ1-2; D gene unclear. Germline values: CDR1 SGHRS, CDR2 YFSETQ. This CDR3 is 12 amino acids long. Deletions cut 2 bases from V and 2 bases from J, with 4 bases between. CDR3: CASSFLNYGYTF. The CDR3 nucleotides read TGCGCCAGCAGCTTCCTGAACTATGGCTACACCTTC.

V is TRBV5-1 and J is TRBJ2-3; D remains unclear. From germline, CDR1 is SGHRS and CDR2 YFSETQ. V gave up 4 bases and J gave up 6 bases, with 18 bases separating them. This CDR3 comprises 15 residues. The CDR3 coding sequence is TGCGCCAGCAGCCCGGGCCGTTATGCGGCGGATACGCAGTATTTT. Translating it yields CASSPGRYAADTQYF.

The table lists this clonotype with a few counts. The rearrangement links TRBV29-1 to TRBJ2-7; 10 positions agree with TRBD1. CDR1 and CDR2 from the germline V gene are SQVTM and ANQGSEA. The CDR3 is 13 amino acids. The ends lost 5 bases at V and 6 bases at J; junction bases unmatched: 7. CDR3 nucleotides: TGCAGCGTTAAATCCGGGACAGGGGCCGAGCAGTACGTC. It encodes CSVKSGTGAEQYV.

In its sample, this clonotype was seen a few times. CDR3: CASSVGGGASYNEQFF. The CDR3 nucleotides are TGTGCCAGCAGCGTAGGTGGGGGAGCATCCTACAATGAGCAGTTCTTC. This sequence joins TRBV9 and TRBJ2-1; D is tentatively TRBD1 or TRBD2 (5 bases each). This CDR3 is 16 amino acids long. V was clipped by 0 bases and J by 1 base, with 11 bases between them. Germline CDR1 SGDLS, CDR2 YYNGEE.

This clonotype was seen only a few times. The CDR3 DNA is TGTGCCAGCAGCTCCCGGGGGATAGGTAATGAGCAGTTCTTC. It is translated as CASSSRGIGNEQFF. The rearrangement links TRBV4-2 to TRBJ2-1; D might be TRBD2 (6 bases). V dropped 5 bases and J dropped 7 bases, with 15 bases sitting between them. The V gene's germline CDR1 is LGHNA and CDR2 YNFKEQ. CDR3 length: 14 residues.

V and J are TRBV29-1 and TRBJ1-2; D unresolved. The CDR3 is 11 amino acids. Trimming took off 2 bases at V and 6 bases at J, with 7 bases between the two ends. Germline values: CDR1 SQVTM, CDR2 ANQGSEA. The chain's CDR3 is CSVERQDGYTF. DNA for the CDR3: TGCAGCGTTGAACGCCAGGATGGCTACACCTTC.

The chain recombines TRBV20-1 with TRBJ1-1, with D maybe TRBD1 (6 bases). The germline V and J ends were trimmed by 6 bases and 7 bases, with 12 bases remaining between them. Germline CDR1 DFQATT, CDR2 SNEGSKA (reference sequence). This CDR3 is 11 amino acids long. In DNA form, the CDR3 reads TGCAGTGCCCCGGGACACGGTGAAGCTTTCTTT. Translating it yields CSAPGHGEAFF.

The V and J genes are TRBV20-1 and TRBJ2-4; tentative D call: TRBD1 (5 bases). V lost 7 bases and J 7 bases, leaving 14 bases between the germline ends. Germline assignment: CDR1 DFQATT and CDR2 SNEGSKA (reference sequence). CDR3 length equals 12 residues. DNA of the CDR3: TGCAGTGTTCCGGCGACAGCGAACATTCAGTACTTC. Amino acids: CSVPATANIQYF.

This sequence joins TRBV29-1 and TRBJ2-2; TRBD2 matches 10 bases. The CDR3 runs 16 residues. V shed 4 bases and J 5 bases; nucleotides not matched to a gene: 10. Germline CDR1 reads SQVTM; CDR2 reads ANQGSEA. Written as DNA, the CDR3 is TGCAGCGTTGGAGGTATAGCGGGAGGAGGAACCGGGGAGCTGTTTTTT. Translation gives CSVGGIAGGGTGELFF.

CDR3 bases: TGTGCCACCAGTGATTCGGGACTAGCGGGGAGGGGTTACAATGAGCAGTTCTTC. Its translation: CATSDSGLAGRGYNEQFF. The genes are TRBV24-1 and TRBJ2-1; 13 nucleotides align to TRBD2. This CDR3 is 18 amino acids long. Trimming cost V 2 bases and J 4 bases; bases outside gene matches: 7. The germline gives CDR1 KGHDR, CDR2 SFDVKD.

The chain carries TRBV11-3 and TRBJ2-7; the match to TRBD1 covers 9 bases. The germline CDR1 and CDR2 sequences are SGHNT and YENEEA. The trim removed 0 bases at V and 2 bases at J, leaving 8 bases unmatched. The length of the CDR3 is 17 residues. CDR3 sequence: CASSLEAQGAIPYEQYV. The CDR3 bases are TGTGCCAGCAGCTTAGAAGCACAGGGGGCGATCCCCTACGAGCAGTACGTC.

The CDR3 sequence is CASSFGVSGNTIYF. CDR3 bases: TGTGCCAGCAGTTTCGGCGTCTCTGGAAACACCATATATTTT. This chain joins TRBV12-3 or TRBV12-4 and TRBJ1-3, with D unresolved. Between the trimmed V and J ends, which lost 3 bases and 0 bases, there was a span of 6 bases. This CDR3 region has 14 residues.

This clonotype was seen only a few times. The chain has TRBV12-3 or TRBV12-4 and TRBJ2-3; 9 positions match TRBD2. CDR3 length equals 16 residues. J gave up 0 bases and V 5 bases, and 6 bases lay outside the gene matches. The CDR3 region is CASSLETSGSTDTQYF. The CDR3 DNA reads TGTGCCAGCAGTCTCGAGACTAGCGGAAGCACAGATACGCAGTATTTT.

Only a few counts were recorded for this clonotype. This chain uses TRBV10-3 with TRBJ2-7, with 10 bases lining up with TRBD2. This CDR3 is built from 15 residues. Germline CDR1 ENHRY, CDR2 SYGVKD. Trimming took 6 bases from V and 1 from J; bases not matched to a gene: 6. CDR3 region: CAIREGTSVSYEQYV. CDR3 sequence (DNA): TGTGCCATCAGGGAGGGGACTAGCGTTTCCTACGAGCAGTACGTC.

In this sample, this clonotype turned up a few times. The J gene is TRBJ2-3, the V gene TRBV5-1, with 7 bases fitting TRBD2. The germline gives CDR1 SGHRS, CDR2 YFSETQ. The CDR3 is 15 residues long. After removal of 3 bases from V and 1 base from J, the junction contained 5 bases not matched to a gene. The DNA for the CDR3 is TGCGCCAGCAGCTGGACTAGTTGGGGCACAGATACGCAGTATTTT. Its protein is CASSWTSWGTDTQYF.

V and J are TRBV3-1 and TRBJ2-1, with D tentatively TRBD1 (5 bases). The V and J ends lost 4 bases and 1 base respectively, with 11 bases between them. The CDR3 has 15 residues. The V gene's germline CDR1 is LGHDT and CDR2 YNNKEL (reference sequence). The CDR3: CASSPSAGSYNEQFF. As DNA, the CDR3 is TGTGCCAGCAGCCCAAGTGCAGGGTCCTACAATGAGCAGTTCTTC.

This clonotype has at least ten counts. The rearrangement links TRBV3-1 to TRBJ2-7; no definite D call. Germline values: CDR1 LGHDT, CDR2 YNNKEL (reference sequence). This CDR3 is built from 12 residues. With 4 bases removed from V and 2 bases from J, the gap between germline ends came to 6 bases. CDR3 bases: TGTGCCAGCAGCCGGAAGACCTACGAGCAGTACTTC. This sequence encodes CASSRKTYEQYF.